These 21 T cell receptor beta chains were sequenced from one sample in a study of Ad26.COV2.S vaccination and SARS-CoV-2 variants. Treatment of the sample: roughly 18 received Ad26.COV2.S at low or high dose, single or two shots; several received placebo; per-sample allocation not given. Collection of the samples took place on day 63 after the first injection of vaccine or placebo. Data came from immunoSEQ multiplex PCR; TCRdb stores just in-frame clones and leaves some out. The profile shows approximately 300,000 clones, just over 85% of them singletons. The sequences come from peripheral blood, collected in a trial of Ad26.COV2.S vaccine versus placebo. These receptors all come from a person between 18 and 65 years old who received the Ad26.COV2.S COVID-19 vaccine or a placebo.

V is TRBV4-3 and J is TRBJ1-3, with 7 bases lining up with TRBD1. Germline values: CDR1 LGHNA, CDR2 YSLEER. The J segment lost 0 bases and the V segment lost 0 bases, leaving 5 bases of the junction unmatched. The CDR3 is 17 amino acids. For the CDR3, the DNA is TGCGCCAGCAGCCAAGAGGCGGGACAGTCCTCTGGAAACACCATATATTTT. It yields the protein CASSQEAGQSSGNTIYF.

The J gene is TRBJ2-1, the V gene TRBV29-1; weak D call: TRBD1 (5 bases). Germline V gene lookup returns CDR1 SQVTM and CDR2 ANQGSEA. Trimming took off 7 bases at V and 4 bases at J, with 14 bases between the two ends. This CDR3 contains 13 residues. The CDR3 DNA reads TGCAGCGGCCATCTGGGGCAGTACAATGAGCAGTTCTTC. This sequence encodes CSGHLGQYNEQFF.

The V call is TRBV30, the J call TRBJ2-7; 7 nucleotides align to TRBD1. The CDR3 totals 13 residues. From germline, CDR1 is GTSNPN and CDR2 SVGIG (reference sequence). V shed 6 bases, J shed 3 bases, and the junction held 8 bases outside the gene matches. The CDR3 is CACPRQGSYEQYF. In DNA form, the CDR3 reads TGTGCCTGCCCGCGACAGGGAAGCTACGAGCAGTACTTC.

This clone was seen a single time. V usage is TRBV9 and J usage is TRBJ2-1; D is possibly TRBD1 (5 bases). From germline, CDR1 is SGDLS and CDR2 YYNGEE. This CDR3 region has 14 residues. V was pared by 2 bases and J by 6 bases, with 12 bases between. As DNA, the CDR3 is TGTGCCAGCAGCGTCCAGACAGCATCCAATGAGCAGTTCTTC. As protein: CASSVQTASNEQFF.

Here the CDR3 reads CASSEWPGGQLNQPQHF. The CDR3 DNA follows: TGTGCCAGCAGTGAATGGCCCGGGGGACAACTCAATCAGCCCCAGCATTTT. The chain employs TRBV6-1 and TRBJ1-5, with D possibly matching TRBD1 (6 bases). Germline assignment: CDR1 MNHNS and CDR2 SASEGT. The CDR3 spans 17 residues. The germline V and J ends were trimmed by 2 bases and 3 bases, with 17 bases remaining between them.

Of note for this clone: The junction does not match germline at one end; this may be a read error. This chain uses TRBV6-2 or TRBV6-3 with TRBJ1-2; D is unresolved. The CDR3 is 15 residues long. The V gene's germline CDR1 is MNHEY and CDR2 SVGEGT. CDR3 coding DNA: TGTGCCAGCAGTCACTCCCTTCAATGGAACTATGGCTACACCTTC. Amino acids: CASSHSLQWNYGYTF.

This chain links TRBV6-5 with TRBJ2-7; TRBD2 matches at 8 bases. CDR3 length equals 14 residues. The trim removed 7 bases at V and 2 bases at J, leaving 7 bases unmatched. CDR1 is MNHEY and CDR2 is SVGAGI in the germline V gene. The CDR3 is CASTPRRGAYEQYF. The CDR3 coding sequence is TGTGCCAGCACCCCAAGGCGGGGGGCCTACGAGCAGTACTTC.

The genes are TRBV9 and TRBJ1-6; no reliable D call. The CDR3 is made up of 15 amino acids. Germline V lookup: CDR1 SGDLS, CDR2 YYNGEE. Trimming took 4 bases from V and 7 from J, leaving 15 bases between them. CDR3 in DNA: TGTGCCAGCAGCCGCTCCACGGGCCGGAATTCACCCCTCCACTTT. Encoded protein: CASSRSTGRNSPLHF. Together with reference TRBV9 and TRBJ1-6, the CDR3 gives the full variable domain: DSGVTQTPKHLITATGQRVTLRCSPRSGDLSVYWYQQSLDQGLQFLIQYYNGEERAKGNILERFSAQQFPDLHSELNLSSLELGDSALYFCASSRSTGRNSPLHFGNGTRLTVT.

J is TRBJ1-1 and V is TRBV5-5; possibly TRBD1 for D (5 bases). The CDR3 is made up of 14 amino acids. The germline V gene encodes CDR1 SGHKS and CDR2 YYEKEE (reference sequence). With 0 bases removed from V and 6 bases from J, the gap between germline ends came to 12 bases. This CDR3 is CASSLGRGYAEAFF. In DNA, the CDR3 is TGTGCCAGCAGCTTGGGGAGGGGTTACGCTGAAGCTTTCTTT. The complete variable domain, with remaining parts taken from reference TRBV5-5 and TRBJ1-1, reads DAGVTQSPTHLIKTRGQQVTLRCSPISGHKSVSWYQQVLGQGPQFIFQYYEKEERGRGNFPDRFSARQFPNYSSELNVNALLLGDSALYLCASSLGRGYAEAFFGQGTRLTVV.

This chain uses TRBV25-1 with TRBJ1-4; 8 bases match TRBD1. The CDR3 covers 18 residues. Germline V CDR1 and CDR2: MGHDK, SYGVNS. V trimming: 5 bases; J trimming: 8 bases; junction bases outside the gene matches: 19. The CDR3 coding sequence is TGTGCCAGCAGTCCCCAACCCGCAGGTCAGGGGGCTCTCGAAAAACTGTTTTTT. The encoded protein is CASSPQPAGQGALEKLFF.

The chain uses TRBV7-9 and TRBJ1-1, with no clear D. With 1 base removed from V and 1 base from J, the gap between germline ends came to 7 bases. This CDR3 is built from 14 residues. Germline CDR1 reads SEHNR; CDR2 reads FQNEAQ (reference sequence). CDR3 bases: TGTGCCAGCAGCTTAGGACAATCGAACACTGAAGCTTTCTTT. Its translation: CASSLGQSNTEAFF.

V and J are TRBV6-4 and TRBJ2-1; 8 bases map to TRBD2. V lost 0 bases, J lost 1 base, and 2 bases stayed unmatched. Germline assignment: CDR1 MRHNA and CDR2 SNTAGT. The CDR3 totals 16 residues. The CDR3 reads CASSDSERGSYNEQFF. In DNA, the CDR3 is TGTGCCAGCAGTGACTCCGAGCGGGGGTCCTACAATGAGCAGTTCTTC.

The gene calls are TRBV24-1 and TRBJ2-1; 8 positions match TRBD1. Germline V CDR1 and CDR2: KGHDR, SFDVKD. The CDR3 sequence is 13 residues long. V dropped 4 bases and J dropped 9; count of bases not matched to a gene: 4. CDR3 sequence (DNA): TGTGCCACCAGTGACAGGGGGCGCACTGAGCAGTTCTTC. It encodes CATSDRGRTEQFF.

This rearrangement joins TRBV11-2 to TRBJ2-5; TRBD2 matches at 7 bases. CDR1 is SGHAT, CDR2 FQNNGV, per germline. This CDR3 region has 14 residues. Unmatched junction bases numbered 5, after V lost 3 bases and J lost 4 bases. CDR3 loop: CASSFGRVGETQYF. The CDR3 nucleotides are TGTGCCAGCAGCTTTGGGAGGGTCGGAGAGACCCAGTACTTC.

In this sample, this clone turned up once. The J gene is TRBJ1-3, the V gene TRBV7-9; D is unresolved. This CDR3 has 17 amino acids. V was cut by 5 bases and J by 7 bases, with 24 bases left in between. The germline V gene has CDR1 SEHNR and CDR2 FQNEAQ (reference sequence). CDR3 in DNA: TGTGCCAGCAGCGCCTCCCAGAGGGAACCGACATGGAACACCATATATTTT. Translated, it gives CASSASQREPTWNTIYF. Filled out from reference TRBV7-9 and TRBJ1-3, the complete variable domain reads DTGVSQNPRHKITKRGQNVTFRCDPISEHNRLYWYRQTLGQGPEFLTYFQNEAQLEKSRLLSDRFSAERPKGSFSTLEIQRTEQGDSAMYLCASSASQREPTWNTIYFGEGSWLTVV.

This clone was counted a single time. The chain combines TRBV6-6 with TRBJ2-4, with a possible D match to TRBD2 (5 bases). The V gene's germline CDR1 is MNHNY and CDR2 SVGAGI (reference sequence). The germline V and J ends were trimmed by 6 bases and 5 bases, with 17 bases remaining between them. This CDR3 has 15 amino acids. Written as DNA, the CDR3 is TGTGCCAGCAGCCCCGGATCGGGGAGCCAAAACATTCAGTACTTC. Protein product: CASSPGSGSQNIQYF.

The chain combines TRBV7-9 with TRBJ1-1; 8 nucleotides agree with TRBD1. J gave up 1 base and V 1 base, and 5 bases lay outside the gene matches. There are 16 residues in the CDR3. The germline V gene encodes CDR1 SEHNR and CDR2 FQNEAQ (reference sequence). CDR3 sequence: CASSLGDGTGNTEAFF. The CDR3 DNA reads TGTGCCAGCAGCTTAGGGGACGGGACAGGGAACACTGAAGCTTTCTTT.

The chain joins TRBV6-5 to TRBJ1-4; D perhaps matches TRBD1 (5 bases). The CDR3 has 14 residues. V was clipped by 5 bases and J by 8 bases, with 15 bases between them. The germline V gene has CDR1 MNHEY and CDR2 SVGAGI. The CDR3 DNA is TGTGCCAGCAGTCTCTCCTCCCGGGGGGAAAAACTGTTTTTT. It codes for CASSLSSRGEKLFF.

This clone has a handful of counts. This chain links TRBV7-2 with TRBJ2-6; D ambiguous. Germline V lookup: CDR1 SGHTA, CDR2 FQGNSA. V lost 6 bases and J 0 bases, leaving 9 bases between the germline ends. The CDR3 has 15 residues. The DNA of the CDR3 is TGTGCCAGCAGTTGGTCTATCTCTGGGGCCAACGTCCTGACTTTC. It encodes CASSWSISGANVLTF.

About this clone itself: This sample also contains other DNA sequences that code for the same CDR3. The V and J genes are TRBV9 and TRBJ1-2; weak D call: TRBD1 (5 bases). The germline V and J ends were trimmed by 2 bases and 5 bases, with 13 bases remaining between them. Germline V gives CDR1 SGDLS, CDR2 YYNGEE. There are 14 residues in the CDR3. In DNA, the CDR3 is TGTGCCAGCAGCGTGAGCCAGGGCTCGTATGGCTACACCTTC. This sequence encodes CASSVSQGSYGYTF.

Here the CDR3 reads CAWSQTGGRIYNSPLHF. CDR3 coding DNA: TGTGCCTGGAGCCAGACAGGGGGCCGGATCTATAATTCACCCCTCCACTTT. The chain employs TRBV30 and TRBJ1-6; TRBD1 matches at 10 bases. This CDR3 region has 17 residues. Germline V gene sequence: CDR1 GTSNPN, CDR2 SVGIG (reference sequence). V lost 3 bases to trimming and J lost 3 bases; unmatched junction nucleotides: 8.